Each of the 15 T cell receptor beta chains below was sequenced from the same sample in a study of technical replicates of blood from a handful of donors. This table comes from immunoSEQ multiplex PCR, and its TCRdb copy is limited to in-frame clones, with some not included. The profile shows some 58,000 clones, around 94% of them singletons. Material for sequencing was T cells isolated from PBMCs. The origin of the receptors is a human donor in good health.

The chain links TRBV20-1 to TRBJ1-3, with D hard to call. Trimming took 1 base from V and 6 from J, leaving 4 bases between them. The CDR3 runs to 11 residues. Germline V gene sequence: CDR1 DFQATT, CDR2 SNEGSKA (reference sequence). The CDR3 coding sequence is TGCAGTGCTAGAGGAGCAAACACCATATATTTT. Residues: CSARGANTIYF.

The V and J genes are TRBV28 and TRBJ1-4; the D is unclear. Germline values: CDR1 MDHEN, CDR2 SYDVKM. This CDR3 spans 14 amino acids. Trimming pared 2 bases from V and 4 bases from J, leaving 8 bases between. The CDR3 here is CASSLGQHNEKLFF. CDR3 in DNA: TGTGCCAGCAGTTTAGGGCAGCATAATGAAAAACTGTTTTTT.

The CDR3: CASRDRGLAPGNTIYF. The CDR3 DNA is TGTGCCAGCAGGGACAGGGGGCTTGCTCCTGGAAACACCATATATTTT. J is TRBJ1-3 and V is TRBV6-6; 11 bases map to TRBD1. J lost 2 bases, V lost 6 bases, and 6 bases had no gene match. Germline CDR1 MNHNY, CDR2 SVGAGI (reference sequence). This CDR3 comprises 16 residues.

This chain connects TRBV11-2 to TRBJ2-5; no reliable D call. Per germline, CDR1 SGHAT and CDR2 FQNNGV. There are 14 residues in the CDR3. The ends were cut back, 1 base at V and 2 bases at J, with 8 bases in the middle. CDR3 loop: CASSLALDQETQYF. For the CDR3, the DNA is TGTGCCAGCAGCTTAGCTTTAGATCAAGAGACCCAGTACTTC.

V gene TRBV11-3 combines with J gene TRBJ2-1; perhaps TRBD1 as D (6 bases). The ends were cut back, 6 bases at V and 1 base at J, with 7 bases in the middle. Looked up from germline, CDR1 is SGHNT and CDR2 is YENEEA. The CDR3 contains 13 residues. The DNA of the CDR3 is TGTGCCAGCAGGGGGACATCCTACAATGAGCAGTTCTTC. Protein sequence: CASRGTSYNEQFF.

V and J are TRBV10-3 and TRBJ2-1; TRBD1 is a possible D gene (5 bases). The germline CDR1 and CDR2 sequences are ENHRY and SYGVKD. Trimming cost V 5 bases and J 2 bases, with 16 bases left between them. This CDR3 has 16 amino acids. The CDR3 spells CAISYLQTDAYNEQFF. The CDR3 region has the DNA TGTGCCATCAGTTATCTACAGACAGACGCCTACAATGAGCAGTTCTTC.

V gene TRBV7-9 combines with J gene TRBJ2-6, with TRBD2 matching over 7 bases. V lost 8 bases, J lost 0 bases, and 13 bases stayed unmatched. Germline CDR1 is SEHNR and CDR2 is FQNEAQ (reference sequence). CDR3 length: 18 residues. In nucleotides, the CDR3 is TGTGCCAGCGGGACCCGGGGGGAGACTAACTCTGGGGCCAACGTCCTGACTTTC. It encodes CASGTRGETNSGANVLTF.

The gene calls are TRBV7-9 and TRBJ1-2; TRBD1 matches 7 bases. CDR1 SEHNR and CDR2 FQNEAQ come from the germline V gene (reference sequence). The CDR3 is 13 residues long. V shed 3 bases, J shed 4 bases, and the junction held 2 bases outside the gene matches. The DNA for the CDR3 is TGTGCCAGCAGCTTCCGGGACAGCTATGGCTACACCTTC. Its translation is CASSFRDSYGYTF.

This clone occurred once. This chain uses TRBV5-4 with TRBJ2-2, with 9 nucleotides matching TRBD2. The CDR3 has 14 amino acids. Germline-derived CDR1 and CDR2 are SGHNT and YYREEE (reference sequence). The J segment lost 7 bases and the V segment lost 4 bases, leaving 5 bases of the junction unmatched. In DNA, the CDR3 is TGTGCCAGCAGCCCGGGACTAGCCATCGGGGAGCTGTTTTTT. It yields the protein CASSPGLAIGELFF.

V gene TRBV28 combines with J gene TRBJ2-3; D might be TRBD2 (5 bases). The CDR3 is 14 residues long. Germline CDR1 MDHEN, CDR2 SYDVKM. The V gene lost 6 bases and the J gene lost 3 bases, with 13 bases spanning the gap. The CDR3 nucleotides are TGTGCCAGCAGGGAGGCAACAGCTACAGATACGCAGTATTTT. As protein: CASREATATDTQYF.

CDR3 amino acids: CASGRQGVHEQYF. In DNA, the CDR3 is TGTGCCAGCGGGCGGCAGGGGGTCCACGAGCAGTACTTC. V gene TRBV28 combines with J gene TRBJ2-7, with 7 bases matching TRBD1. CDR3 length equals 13 residues. Germline CDR1 is MDHEN and CDR2 is SYDVKM. J was trimmed by 5 bases and V by 8 bases; bases with no gene match: 9.

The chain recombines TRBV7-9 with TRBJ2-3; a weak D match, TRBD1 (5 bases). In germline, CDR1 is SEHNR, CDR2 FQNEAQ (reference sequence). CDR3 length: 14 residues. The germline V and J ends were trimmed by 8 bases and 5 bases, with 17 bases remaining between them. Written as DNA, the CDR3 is TGTGCCAGCGGAGAAGGGGCCCCTGGAGATACGCAGTATTTT. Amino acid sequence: CASGEGAPGDTQYF.

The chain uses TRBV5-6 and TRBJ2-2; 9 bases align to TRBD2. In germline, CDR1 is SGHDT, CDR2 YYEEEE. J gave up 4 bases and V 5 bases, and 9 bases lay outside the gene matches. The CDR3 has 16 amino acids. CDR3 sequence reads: CASSASGRLGTGELFF. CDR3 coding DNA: TGTGCCAGCAGTGCAAGCGGGAGGTTAGGCACCGGGGAGCTGTTTTTT.

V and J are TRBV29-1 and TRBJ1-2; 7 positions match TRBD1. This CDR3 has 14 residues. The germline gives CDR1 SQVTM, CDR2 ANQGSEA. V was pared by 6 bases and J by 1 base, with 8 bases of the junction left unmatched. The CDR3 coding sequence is TGCAGCGTGCGGGACAGAAATGATAACTATGGCTACACCTTC. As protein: CSVRDRNDNYGYTF.

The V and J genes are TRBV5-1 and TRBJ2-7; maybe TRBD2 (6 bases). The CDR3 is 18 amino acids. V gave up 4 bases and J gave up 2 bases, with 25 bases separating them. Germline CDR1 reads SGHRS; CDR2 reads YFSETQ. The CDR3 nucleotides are TGCGCCAGCAGCGTCCGGGCCCGGGGGTTCCTAACCCCCTACGAGCAGTACTTC. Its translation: CASSVRARGFLTPYEQYF.